What follows is one T cell receptor (beta chain) and its context. The target antigen is unknown. Reverse transcription of about 500 ng total RNA with a constant-region primer produced TCR beta cDNA. Construction of TCR beta libraries relied on three successive nested multiplex PCR rounds employing slightly modified ARM-PCR. Researchers ran the first two PCR rounds for ten to eleven cycles each with TRBV1-TRBV30 forward primers and a C-beta reverse primer. TCRdb fed the multiplex PCR reads into MiXCR, producing one record per CDR3 protein. The profile covers fewer than 200,000 distinct CDR3 sequences, with around four fifths appearing a single time and about a sixth taken by the ten largest. The sample comes from a study of tumor-infiltrating lymphocytes in primary liver carcinoma. Study summary: The study included patients who were men and women aged 30 to 69 years.

Germline lookup yields CDR1 SNHLY and CDR2 FYNNEI. Deletions cut 4 bases from V and 7 bases from J, with 16 bases between. The CDR3 is 14 amino acids. The study's findings and limits: The top-250-clone fraction was significantly higher in tumors than in blood (p = 0.039). The study found only about 8-24% of top clones in all five tumor regions.

For each extraction, RNA and DNA were obtained together from approximately 20-30 mg of unsorted bulk tissue. Input material: tumor tissue from primary liver carcinoma. The chain employs TRBV2 and TRBJ1-1; the D is unclear. The receptor comes from a man in his forties or fifties with primary liver carcinoma and hepatitis B virus infection. CDR3 region: CASSVLSLRVEAFF. DNA for the CDR3: TGTGCCAGCAGTGTCCTCTCCCTAAGGGTTGAAGCTTTCTTT.